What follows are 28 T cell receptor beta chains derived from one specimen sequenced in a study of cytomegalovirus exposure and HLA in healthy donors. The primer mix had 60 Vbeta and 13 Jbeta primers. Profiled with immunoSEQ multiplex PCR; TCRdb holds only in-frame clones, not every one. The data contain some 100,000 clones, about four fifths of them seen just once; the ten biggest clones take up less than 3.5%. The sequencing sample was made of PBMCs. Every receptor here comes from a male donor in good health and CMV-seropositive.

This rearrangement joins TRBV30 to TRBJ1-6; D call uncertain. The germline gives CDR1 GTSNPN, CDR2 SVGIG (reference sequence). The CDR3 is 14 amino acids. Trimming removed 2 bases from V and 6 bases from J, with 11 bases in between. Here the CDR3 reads CAWSIQRLNSPLHF. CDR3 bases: TGTGCCTGGAGTATCCAAAGACTTAATTCACCCCTCCACTTT.

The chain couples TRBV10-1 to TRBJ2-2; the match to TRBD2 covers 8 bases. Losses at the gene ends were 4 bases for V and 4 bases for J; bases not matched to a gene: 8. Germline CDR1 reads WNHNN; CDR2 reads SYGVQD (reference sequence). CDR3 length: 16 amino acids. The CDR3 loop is CASSVAGRSGTGELFF. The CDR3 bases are TGCGCCAGCAGTGTAGCGGGGCGTTCGGGCACCGGGGAGCTGTTTTTT.

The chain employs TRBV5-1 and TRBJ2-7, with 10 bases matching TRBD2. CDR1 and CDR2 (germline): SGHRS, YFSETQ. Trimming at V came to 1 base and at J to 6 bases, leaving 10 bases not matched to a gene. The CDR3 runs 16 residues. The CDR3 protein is CASSLTPSGGLGEQYF. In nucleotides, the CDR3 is TGCGCCAGCAGCTTGACCCCTAGCGGGGGATTGGGCGAGCAGTACTTC.

Written as DNA, the CDR3 is TGCGCCAGCAGCCAAGGACAGATGTCTTATGGCTACACCTTC. Protein sequence: CASSQGQMSYGYTF. The J gene is TRBJ1-2, the V gene TRBV4-3; a weak D match, TRBD1 (5 bases). Per the germline V gene, CDR1 is LGHNA and CDR2 is YSLEER. The CDR3 has 14 residues. Trimming removed 1 base at V and 5 bases at J, with 11 bases between.

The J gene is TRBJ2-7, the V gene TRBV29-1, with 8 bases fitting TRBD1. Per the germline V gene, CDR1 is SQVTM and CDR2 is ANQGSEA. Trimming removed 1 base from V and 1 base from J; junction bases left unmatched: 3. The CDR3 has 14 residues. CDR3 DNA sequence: TGCAGCGTTGAAGCTAGACAGGGGTCCTACGAGCAGTACTTC. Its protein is CSVEARQGSYEQYF.

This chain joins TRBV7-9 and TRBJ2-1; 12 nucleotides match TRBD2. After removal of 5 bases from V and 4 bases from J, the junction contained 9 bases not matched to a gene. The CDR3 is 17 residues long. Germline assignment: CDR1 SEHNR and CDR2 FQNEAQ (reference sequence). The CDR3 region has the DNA TGTGCCAGCAGCCAGGTAGGACTAGCGGGGATATACAATGAGCAGTTCTTC. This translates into CASSQVGLAGIYNEQFF.

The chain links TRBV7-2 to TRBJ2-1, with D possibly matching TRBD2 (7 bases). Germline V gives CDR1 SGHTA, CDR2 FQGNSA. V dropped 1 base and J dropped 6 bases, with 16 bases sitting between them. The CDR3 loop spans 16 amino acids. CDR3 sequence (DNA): TGTGCCAGCAGCTTAGGGGGGAGGGGGTTCCCCAATGAGCAGTTCTTC. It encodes CASSLGGRGFPNEQFF. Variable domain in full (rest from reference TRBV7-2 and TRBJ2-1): GAGVSQSPSNKVTEKGKDVELRCDPISGHTALYWYRQSLGQGLEFLIYFQGNSAPDKSGLPSDRFSAERTGGSVSTLTIQRTQQEDSAVYLCASSLGGRGFPNEQFFGPGTRLTVL.

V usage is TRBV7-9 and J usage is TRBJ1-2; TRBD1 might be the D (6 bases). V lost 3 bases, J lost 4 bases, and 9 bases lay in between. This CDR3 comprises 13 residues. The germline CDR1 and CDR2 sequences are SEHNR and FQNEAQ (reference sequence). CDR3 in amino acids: CASSFTGIYGYTF. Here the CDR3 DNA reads TGTGCCAGCAGCTTTACAGGGATCTATGGCTACACCTTC.

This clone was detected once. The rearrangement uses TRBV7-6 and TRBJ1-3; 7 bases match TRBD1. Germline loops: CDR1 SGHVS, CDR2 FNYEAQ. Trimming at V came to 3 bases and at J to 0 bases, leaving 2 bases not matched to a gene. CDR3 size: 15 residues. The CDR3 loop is CASSLDRTSGNTIYF. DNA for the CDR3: TGTGCCAGCAGCTTGGACAGGACCTCTGGAAACACCATATATTTT.

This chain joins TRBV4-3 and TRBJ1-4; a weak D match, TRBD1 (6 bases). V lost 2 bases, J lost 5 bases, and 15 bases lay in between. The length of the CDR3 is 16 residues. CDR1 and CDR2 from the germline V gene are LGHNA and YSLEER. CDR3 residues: CASSQRLTGWNEKLFF. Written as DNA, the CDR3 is TGCGCCAGCAGCCAACGTTTAACAGGGTGGAATGAAAAACTGTTTTTT.

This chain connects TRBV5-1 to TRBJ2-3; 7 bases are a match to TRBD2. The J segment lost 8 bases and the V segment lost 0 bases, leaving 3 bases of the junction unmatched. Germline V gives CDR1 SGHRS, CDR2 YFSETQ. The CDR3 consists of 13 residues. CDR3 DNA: TGCGCCAGCAGCTTGGGTGGGGGGGTTACGCAGTATTTT. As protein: CASSLGGGVTQYF.

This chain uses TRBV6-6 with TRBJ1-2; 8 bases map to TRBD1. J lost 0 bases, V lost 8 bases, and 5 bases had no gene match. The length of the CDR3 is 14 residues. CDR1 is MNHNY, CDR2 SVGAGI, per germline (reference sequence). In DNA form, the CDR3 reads TGTGCCAGCGGAACAGGGGGGGCTAACTATGGCTACACCTTC. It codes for CASGTGGANYGYTF.

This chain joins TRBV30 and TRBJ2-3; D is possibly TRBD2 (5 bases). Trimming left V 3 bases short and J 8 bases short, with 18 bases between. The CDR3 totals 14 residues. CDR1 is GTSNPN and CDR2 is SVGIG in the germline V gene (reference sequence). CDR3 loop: CAWSKAGSDGTQYF. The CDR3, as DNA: TGTGCCTGGAGCAAGGCGGGTTCGGACGGTACGCAGTATTTT.

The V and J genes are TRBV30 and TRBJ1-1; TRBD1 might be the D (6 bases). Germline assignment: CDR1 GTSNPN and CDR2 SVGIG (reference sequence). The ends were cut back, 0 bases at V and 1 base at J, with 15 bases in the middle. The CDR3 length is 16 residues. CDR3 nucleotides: TGTGCCTGGAGTGTAAGGGGGGGCTACAGGAACACTGAAGCTTTCTTT. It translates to CAWSVRGGYRNTEAFF.

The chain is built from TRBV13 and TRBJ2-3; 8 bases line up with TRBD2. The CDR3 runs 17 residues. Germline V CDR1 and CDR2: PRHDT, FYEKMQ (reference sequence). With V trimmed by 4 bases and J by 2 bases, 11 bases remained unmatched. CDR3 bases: TGTGCCAGCAGCTCCGCGGGGGGAAAAGATGTCACAGATACGCAGTATTTT. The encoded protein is CASSSAGGKDVTDTQYF. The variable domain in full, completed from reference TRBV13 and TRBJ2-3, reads AAGVIQSPRHLIKEKRETATLKCYPIPRHDTVYWYQQGPGQDPQFLISFYEKMQSDKGSIPDRFSAQQFSDYHSELNMSSLELGDSALYFCASSSAGGKDVTDTQYFGPGTRLTVL.

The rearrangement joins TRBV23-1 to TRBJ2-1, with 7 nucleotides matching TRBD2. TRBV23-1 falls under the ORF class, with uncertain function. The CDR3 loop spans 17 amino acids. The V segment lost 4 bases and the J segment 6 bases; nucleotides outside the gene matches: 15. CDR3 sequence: CASSRRERTRGSNEQFF. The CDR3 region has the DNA TGCGCCAGCAGTCGTAGGGAAAGGACTAGGGGAAGCAATGAGCAGTTCTTC.

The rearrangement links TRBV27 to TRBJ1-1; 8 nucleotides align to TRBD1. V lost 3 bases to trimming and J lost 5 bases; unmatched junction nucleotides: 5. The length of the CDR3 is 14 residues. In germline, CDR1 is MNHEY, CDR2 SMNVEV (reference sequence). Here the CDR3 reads CASSFRGRVTEAFF. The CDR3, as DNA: TGTGCCAGCAGTTTCAGGGGGCGAGTAACTGAAGCTTTCTTT.

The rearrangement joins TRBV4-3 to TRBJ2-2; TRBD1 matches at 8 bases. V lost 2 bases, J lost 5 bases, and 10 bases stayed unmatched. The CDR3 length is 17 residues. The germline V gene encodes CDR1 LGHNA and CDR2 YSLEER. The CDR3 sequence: CASSQLRGQGRTGELFF. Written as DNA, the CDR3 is TGCGCCAGCAGCCAACTCAGAGGACAGGGTCGAACCGGGGAGCTGTTTTTT.

CDR3 protein: CASSSQGQGYSNQPQHF. For the CDR3, the DNA is TGTGCCAGCAGCTCCCAGGGACAGGGCTATAGCAATCAGCCCCAGCATTTT. The chain carries TRBV5-4 and TRBJ1-5; 9 bases match TRBD1. Unmatched junction bases numbered 7, after V lost 3 bases and J lost 0 bases. The germline V gene encodes CDR1 SGHNT and CDR2 YYREEE (reference sequence). This CDR3 has 17 amino acids.

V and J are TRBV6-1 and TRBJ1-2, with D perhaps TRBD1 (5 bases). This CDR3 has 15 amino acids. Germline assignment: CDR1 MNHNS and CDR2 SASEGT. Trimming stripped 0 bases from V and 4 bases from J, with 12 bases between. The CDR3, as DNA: TGTGCCAGCAGTGAAGCTCCAGGGATCGTCTATGGCTACACCTTC. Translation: CASSEAPGIVYGYTF.

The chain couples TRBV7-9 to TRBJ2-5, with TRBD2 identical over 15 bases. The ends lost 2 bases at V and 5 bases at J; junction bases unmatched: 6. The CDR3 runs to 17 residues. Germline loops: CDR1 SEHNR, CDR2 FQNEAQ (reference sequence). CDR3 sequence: CASSLLGLAGGRETQYF. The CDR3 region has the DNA TGTGCCAGCAGCTTACTGGGACTAGCGGGGGGCCGGGAGACCCAGTACTTC.

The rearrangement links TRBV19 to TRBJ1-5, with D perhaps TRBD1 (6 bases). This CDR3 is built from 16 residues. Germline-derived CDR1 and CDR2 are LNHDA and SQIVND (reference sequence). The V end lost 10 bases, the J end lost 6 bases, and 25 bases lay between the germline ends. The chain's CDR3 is CATRLVTGSVSQPQHF. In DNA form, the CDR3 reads TGTGCCACCAGATTAGTGACAGGTTCGGTAAGTCAGCCCCAGCATTTT.

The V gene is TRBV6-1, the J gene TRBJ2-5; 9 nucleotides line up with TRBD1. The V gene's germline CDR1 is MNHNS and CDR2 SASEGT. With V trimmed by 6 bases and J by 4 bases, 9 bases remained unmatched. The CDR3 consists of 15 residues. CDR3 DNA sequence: TGTGCCAGCAGGTGGAGGAGGACAGGGGCAGAGACCCAGTACTTC. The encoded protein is CASRWRRTGAETQYF.

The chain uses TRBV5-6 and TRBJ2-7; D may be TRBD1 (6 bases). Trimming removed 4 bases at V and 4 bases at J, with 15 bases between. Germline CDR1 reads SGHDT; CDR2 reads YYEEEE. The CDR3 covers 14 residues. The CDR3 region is CASSPGTPRYEQYF. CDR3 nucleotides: TGTGCCAGCAGCCCCGGGACACCCCGGTACGAGCAGTACTTC.

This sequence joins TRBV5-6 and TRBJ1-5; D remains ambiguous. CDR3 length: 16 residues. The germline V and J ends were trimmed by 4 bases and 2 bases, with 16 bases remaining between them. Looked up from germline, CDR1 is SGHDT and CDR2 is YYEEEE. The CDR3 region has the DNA TGTGCCAGCAGCGCCCAGAGGGCGTCGGGCAATCAGCCCCAGCATTTT. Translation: CASSAQRASGNQPQHF.

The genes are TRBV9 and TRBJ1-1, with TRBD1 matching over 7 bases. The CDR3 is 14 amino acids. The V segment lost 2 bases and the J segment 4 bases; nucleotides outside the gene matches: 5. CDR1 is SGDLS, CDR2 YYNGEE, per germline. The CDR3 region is CASSVTGVGTEAFF. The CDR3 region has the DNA TGTGCCAGCAGCGTTACAGGGGTCGGCACTGAAGCTTTCTTT. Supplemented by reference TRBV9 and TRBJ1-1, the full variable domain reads DSGVTQTPKHLITATGQRVTLRCSPRSGDLSVYWYQQSLDQGLQFLIQYYNGEERAKGNILERFSAQQFPDLHSELNLSSLELGDSALYFCASSVTGVGTEAFFGQGTRLTVV.

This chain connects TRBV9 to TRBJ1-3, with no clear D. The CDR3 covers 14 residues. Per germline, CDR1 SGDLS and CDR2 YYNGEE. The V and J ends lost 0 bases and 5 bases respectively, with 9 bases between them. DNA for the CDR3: TGTGCCAGCAGCGTAGACCGGGTTCGAAACACCATATATTTT. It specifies CASSVDRVRNTIYF. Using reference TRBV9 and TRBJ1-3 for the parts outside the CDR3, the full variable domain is DSGVTQTPKHLITATGQRVTLRCSPRSGDLSVYWYQQSLDQGLQFLIQYYNGEERAKGNILERFSAQQFPDLHSELNLSSLELGDSALYFCASSVDRVRNTIYFGEGSWLTVV.

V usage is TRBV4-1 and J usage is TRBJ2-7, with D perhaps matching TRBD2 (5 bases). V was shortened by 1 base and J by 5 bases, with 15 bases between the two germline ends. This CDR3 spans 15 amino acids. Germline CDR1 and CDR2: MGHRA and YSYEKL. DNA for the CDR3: TGCGCCAGCAGCCAAGCAGAGGACCGTAGCGACGAGCAGTACTTC. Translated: CASSQAEDRSDEQYF.